This entry lists 5 T cell receptor beta chains sequenced from one sample in a study of CD8 T cells in Susac syndrome. RNA was extracted with the RNeasy kit, and a quantity of roughly 0.5 to 1 ug was reverse transcribed using random hexamers. TCRdb re-analysed the immunoSEQ multiplex PCR reads in MiXCR, keeping a single row per CDR3 protein. Of roughly 200,000 distinct CDR3 sequences in the sample, approximately 95% were seen once. Sequenced sample: CD4+ T cells from PBMCs. The receptors originated from a human donor with multiple sclerosis.

The chain uses TRBV3-1 and TRBJ2-4; D uncertain. There are 16 residues in the CDR3. CDR1 is LGHDT, CDR2 YNNKEL, per germline (reference sequence). V lost 1 base, J lost 1 base, and 11 bases lay in between. CDR3 sequence: CASSQASVLAKNIQYF. DNA of the CDR3: TGTGCCAGCAGCCAAGCCTCGGTCCTGGCCAAAAACATTCAGTACTTC.

The V gene is TRBV9, the J gene TRBJ2-7; the D gene is possibly TRBD1 (5 bases). The CDR3 has 13 residues. CDR1 is SGDLS, CDR2 YYNGEE, per germline. Trimming cost V 0 bases and J 5 bases, with 9 bases left between them. Here the CDR3 DNA reads TGTGCCAGCAGCGTAGGGCAGGGTAACGAGCAGTACTTC. It specifies CASSVGQGNEQYF.

The chain uses TRBV5-1 and TRBJ2-3; D gene ambiguous. The CDR3 spans 16 residues. The germline V gene encodes CDR1 SGHRS and CDR2 YFSETQ. V lost 0 bases to trimming and J lost 0 bases, with 11 bases between them. As DNA, the CDR3 is TGCGCCAGCAGCTTGGCCGACTTCACTAGCACAGATACGCAGTATTTT. Encoded protein: CASSLADFTSTDTQYF.

Note on this clonotype: Compared with germline, one end of the junction differs, possibly owing to a read error. The DNA of the CDR3 is TGTGCCAGCTCACCATCGGGGAGCGACACTGAAGCCTTCTTT. It yields the protein CASSPSGSDTEAFF. The chain uses TRBV18 and TRBJ1-1; D remains ambiguous. The CDR3 is 14 amino acids. Germline V gives CDR1 KGHSH, CDR2 LQKENI.

J is TRBJ1-1 and V is TRBV5-6, with 7 bases identical to TRBD1. The CDR3 totals 12 residues. Unmatched junction bases numbered 6, after V lost 4 bases and J lost 9 bases. The V gene's germline CDR1 is SGHDT and CDR2 YYEEEE. The CDR3 DNA reads as TGTGCCAGCAGCCGAAGGGACAGTAAAGCTTTCTTT. As protein: CASSRRDSKAFF. The complete variable domain, with remaining parts taken from reference TRBV5-6 and TRBJ1-1, reads DAGVTQSPTHLIKTRGQQVTLRCSPKSGHDTVSWYQQALGQGPQFIFQYYEEEERQRGNFPDRFSGHQFPNYSSELNVNALLLGDSALYLCASSRRDSKAFFGQGTRLTVV.